Listed below are T cell receptor beta chains from one sample, sequenced in a study of human T cells and chemical hapten exposure. One entry per CDR3 protein, called by TCRdb with MiXCR from the RACE reads. The sample lists tens of thousands of distinct CDR3 sequences; about a tenth were seen once. The sample was whole blood, taken in connection with sensitization to the hapten diphenylcyclopropenone (DPC). All receptors come from a woman aged 45-59 years with alopecia areata. Some clones in this sample may be carry-over from other donors' samples. Each CDR3 is given with its conserved first and last residue. The order of the fields is D gene, J gene, clone size, V gene, CDR3 protein, CDR3 DNA. The D gene is left open where the match is weak. For some rows the clone size is stated as once, few or many, or as a class when expanded; others skip it.

>-|TRBJ1-2|many|TRBV6-2/TRBV6-3
CASTHGGNVYGYTF
TGTGCCAGCACCCACGGGGGCAACGTCTATGGCTACACCTTC
>-|TRBJ2-7|few|TRBV12-3/TRBV12-4
CASSPWTRPYEQYF
TGTGCCAGCAGTCCGTGGACAAGACCCTACGAGCAGTACTTC
>-|TRBJ2-7|many|TRBV3-1
CASSQDQGGPSEQYF
TGTGCCAGCAGCCAAGACCAGGGGGGGCCTTCCGAGCAGTACTTC
>-|TRBJ1-5|many|TRBV18
CASSPQWDRASYQPQHF
TGTGCCAGCTCACCCCAGTGGGATAGGGCCTCCTATCAGCCCCAGCATTTT
>-|TRBJ2-3|-|TRBV7-9
CASRDGAADTQYF
TGTGCCAGCAGGGACGGAGCAGCAGATACGCAGTATTTT
>TRBD2|TRBJ2-3|-|TRBV29-1
CSVTGTSGTTDTQYF
TGCAGCGTGACCGGGACTAGCGGGACCACAGATACGCAGTATTTT
>-|TRBJ2-2|-|TRBV7-3
CASSLQGHGTGELFF
TGTGCCAGCAGCCTCCAGGGGCATGGCACCGGGGAGCTGTTTTTT
>TRBD1|TRBJ2-1|many|TRBV7-3
CASSSNRGYNEQFF
TGTGCCAGCAGCTCCAACAGGGGCTACAATGAGCAGTTCTTC
>TRBD2|TRBJ2-3|many|TRBV3-1
CASSSGTSGSWTDTQYF
TGTGCCAGCAGCTCCGGGACTAGCGGGAGTTGGACAGATACGCAGTATTTT
>-|TRBJ2-7|-|TRBV13
CASSLLPGSYEQYF
TGTGCCAGCAGCTTATTGCCGGGGAGCTACGAGCAGTACTTC
>TRBD1|TRBJ2-7|-|TRBV5-1
CASSFWPTGGEQYF
TGCGCCAGCAGCTTTTGGCCGACAGGGGGCGAGCAGTACTTC
>TRBD2|TRBJ2-3|-|TRBV27
CASSLTSGGANTQYF
TGTGCCAGCAGTCTTACTAGCGGGGGGGCGAATACGCAGTATTTT
>-|TRBJ2-6|many|TRBV6-1
CASSGRWHLTSGANVLTF
TGTGCCAGCAGTGGCCGTTGGCACCTCACCTCCGGGGCCAACGTCCTGACTTTC
>TRBD1|TRBJ2-4|-|TRBV12-3/TRBV12-4
CASSPDRGFRLAKNIQYF
TGTGCCAGCAGCCCGGACAGGGGGTTTAGACTAGCCAAAAACATTCAGTACTTC
>TRBD2|TRBJ2-7|-|TRBV3-1
CASSRAGGEQYF
TGTGCCAGCAGCCGAGCGGGAGGCGAGCAGTACTTC
>-|TRBJ1-2|-|TRBV20-1
CSATGDSEAYGYTF
TGCAGTGCTACCGGGGACTCGGAGGCCTATGGCTACACCTTC
>TRBD2|TRBJ2-5|few|TRBV4-1
CASSQGGGRETQYF
TGCGCCAGCAGCCAAGGGGGGGGTCGAGAGACCCAGTACTTC
>-|TRBJ1-1|many|TRBV7-3
CASSLKGPAEAFF
TGTGCCAGCAGCTTAAAGGGGCCGGCTGAAGCTTTCTTT
>TRBD1|TRBJ2-6|many|TRBV2
CASSRDSSSGANVLTF
TGTGCCAGCAGTAGGGACAGCTCCTCTGGGGCCAACGTCCTGACTTTC
>-|TRBJ2-1|many|TRBV21-1
CASSRAERHEQFF
TGTGCCAGCAGCAGGGCCGAGCGGCATGAGCAGTTCTTC
>TRBD1|TRBJ2-7|-|TRBV28
CASSQGATLSYEQYF
TGTGCCAGCAGTCAGGGGGCGACCCTTTCCTACGAGCAGTACTTC
>TRBD2|TRBJ2-1|few|TRBV2
CASKIGLAGGNEQFF
TGTGCCAGCAAAATAGGACTAGCGGGAGGGAATGAGCAGTTCTTC
>-|TRBJ2-3|-|TRBV11-2
CASSQTWGDTQYF
TGTGCCAGCAGCCAGACCTGGGGGGATACGCAGTATTTT
>-|TRBJ1-6|many|TRBV28
CASSLGTENSPLHF
TGTGCCAGCAGTTTAGGGACGGAGAATTCACCCCTCCACTTT
>TRBD1|TRBJ2-7|few|TRBV28
CASSFLGTGTGSEQYF
TGTGCCAGCAGTTTCCTCGGGACAGGGACGGGTTCCGAGCAGTACTTC
>TRBD1|TRBJ1-6|many|TRBV6-2/TRBV6-3
CASSPGQGINSPLHF
TGTGCCAGCAGTCCGGGACAGGGGATTAATTCACCCCTCCACTTT
>TRBD2|TRBJ2-1|few|TRBV20-1
CSARDQLAGINEQFF
TGCAGTGCTAGAGATCAACTAGCGGGAATCAATGAGCAGTTCTTC
>TRBD1|TRBJ1-5|many|TRBV7-7
CASSPGTGGDQPQHF
TGTGCCAGCAGCCCCGGGACAGGGGGCGATCAGCCCCAGCATTTT
>TRBD1|TRBJ1-4|few|TRBV4-3
CASSIDRGGEKLFF
TGCGCCAGCAGCATCGACAGGGGAGGTGAAAAACTGTTTTTT
>TRBD2|TRBJ2-1|many|TRBV29-1
CSVRLAPSYNEQFF
TGCAGCGTTAGACTAGCCCCCTCCTACAATGAGCAGTTCTTC
>-|TRBJ1-4|-|TRBV6-6
CASSYSGPNEKLFF
TGTGCCAGCAGTTACTCAGGGCCTAATGAAAAACTGTTTTTT
>TRBD2|TRBJ2-7|few|TRBV7-2
CASSPRGASGGYEQYF
TGTGCCAGCAGCCCCCGGGGGGCTAGCGGGGGTTACGAGCAGTACTTC
>-|TRBJ2-7|-|TRBV3-1
CASSPNYNAYEQYF
TGTGCCAGCAGCCCCAACTACAACGCCTACGAGCAGTACTTC
>TRBD2|TRBJ2-7|-|TRBV9
CASSVRSGGSSYEQYF
TGTGCCAGCAGCGTCAGGAGCGGGGGTAGCTCCTACGAGCAGTACTTC
>-|TRBJ2-5|few|TRBV7-2
CASTVRGEETQYF
TGTGCCAGCACCGTAAGGGGCGAAGAGACCCAGTACTTC
>-|TRBJ1-1|many|TRBV10-3
CAISRGANTEAFF
TGTGCCATCAGTCGAGGGGCCAACACTGAAGCTTTCTTT
>TRBD1|TRBJ2-3|many|TRBV6-4
CASSQGASTDTQYF
TGTGCCAGCAGCCAGGGGGCGAGCACAGATACGCAGTATTTT
>-|TRBJ2-1|few|TRBV29-1
CSVGVGGGFYNEQFF
TGCAGCGTTGGGGTAGGGGGAGGCTTCTACAATGAGCAGTTCTTC
>TRBD1|TRBJ1-1|-|TRBV7-8
CASSPRTGVNTEAFF
TGTGCCAGCAGCCCACGGACAGGGGTGAACACTGAAGCTTTCTTT
>-|TRBJ1-1|-|TRBV18
CASSPRVGDSEAFF
TGTGCCAGCTCACCAAGGGTGGGTGACAGTGAAGCTTTCTTT
>-|TRBJ1-2|many|TRBV6-2/TRBV6-3
CASSYGDIDYGYTF
TGTGCCAGCAGTTACGGCGACATAGACTATGGCTACACCTTC
>-|TRBJ1-6|few|TRBV9
CASSGGQIYSPLHF
TGTGCCAGCAGTGGAGGACAGATTTATTCACCCCTCCACTTT